Listed here is a single TCR beta chain. Its antigen is unidentified. This entry belongs to a study of T cell responses to AZD1222 COVID-19 vaccine. Overall study findings and caveats: Among those given AZD1222, only five or six were seropositive at baseline. Females outnumbered males among donors, who were mostly white British; clonal diversity was possibly underestimated. The study reported that nearly half of spike-specific TCRs target unmutated variant regions.

The germline gives CDR1 SNHLY, CDR2 FYNNEI. Trimming took 10 bases from V and 2 from J; bases not matched to a gene: 5. CDR3 length: 13 amino acids. Some clones are missing from TCRdb's copy, which holds only in-frame ones; the method was immunoSEQ multiplex PCR. The table has some 150,000 clones, 82% seen once. The sequence came from an adult in good health. The chain has TRBV2 and TRBJ1-3, with 7 positions matching TRBD1. Sequenced here: peripheral blood, sampled on day 0 of MenACWY control vaccination. CDR3 residues: CAIGQDTGNTIYF. DNA for the CDR3: TGTGCCATCGGACAGGACACTGGAAACACCATATATTTT.